Many counts were recorded for the clone carrying this T cell receptor beta chain. Its target is unknown. Unique molecular identifiers were attached to individual cDNA molecules within the library. In TCRdb, the RACE reads were re-called with MiXCR into one record per CDR3 protein. The sample shows approximately 82,000 distinct CDR3 sequences, 5% to 8.5% of them seen only once. With 4 bases removed from V and 1 base from J, the gap between germline ends came to 12 bases. CDR1 and CDR2 (germline): SQVTM, ANQGSEA. The CDR3 spans 14 residues. The source of the sample is a study of human T cells and chemical hapten exposure. Study conclusions and caveats: Following DPC sensitization, TCRs present above 1 in 1000 frequency showed no change.

Time point denoted: patch test 2, 6 weeks after DPC sensitization. Treatment of the sample: therapeutic diphenylcyclopropenone sensitization with weekly scalp DPC. This specimen was whole blood, taken in connection with sensitization to the hapten diphenylcyclopropenone (DPC). The chain combines TRBV29-1 with TRBJ2-3; TRBD1 is a possible D gene (5 bases). This clonotype was sampled from a woman aged 25 to 45 with alopecia areata. Some clones in this sample may be carry-over from other donors' samples. CDR3 sequence reads: CSVVVSGRTDTQYF. The CDR3 nucleotides read TGCAGCGTTGTGGTCTCAGGGCGCACAGATACGCAGTATTTT.